The entry that follows covers one TCR beta chain sequence. In the study's own analysis: For nucleated cells, counts were estimated from reference gene primer amplification. Data came from immunoSEQ multiplex PCR; TCRdb stores just in-frame clones and leaves some out. That table furnishes V, J and clone size, whereas the DNA furnished D and trimming. The sample includes 150,000 to 200,000 clones, roughly 84% of them seen just once. The data are from a study of blood T cell repertoires in COVID-19. Study in general: Some COVID-19 samples were acute and others convalescent; all came from the United States, Italy and Spain. T cells, B-cell-depleted T cells, or PBMCs supplied cDNA or gDNA.

Patients in Seattle were enrolled during active infection, then followed longitudinally. The sequence came from a person between 65 and 80 years old with COVID-19, enrolled during active disease. The sequencing input was peripheral blood.

The CDR3 DNA follows: TGTGCCAGTAGTATGACTAGCGGGGGGGCCAACACCGGGGAGCTGTTTTTT. Protein sequence: CASSMTSGGANTGELFF. This chain connects TRBV19 to TRBJ2-2; TRBD2 matches 14 bases. Germline lookup yields CDR1 LNHDA and CDR2 SQIVND (reference sequence). The CDR3 contains 17 residues. The ends lost 3 bases at V and 2 bases at J; junction bases unmatched: 2.